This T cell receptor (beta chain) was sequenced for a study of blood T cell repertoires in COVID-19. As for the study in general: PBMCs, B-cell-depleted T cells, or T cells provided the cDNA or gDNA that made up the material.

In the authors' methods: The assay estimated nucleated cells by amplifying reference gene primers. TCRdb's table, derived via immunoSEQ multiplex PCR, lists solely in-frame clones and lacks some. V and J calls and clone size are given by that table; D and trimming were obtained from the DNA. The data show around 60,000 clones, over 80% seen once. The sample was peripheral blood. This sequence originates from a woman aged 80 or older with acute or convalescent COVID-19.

The CDR3 DNA sequence: TGTGCCAGCAATCCAGAGGGGGTTGCTAACTATGGCTACACCTTC. This encodes CASNPEGVANYGYTF. The genes are TRBV9 and TRBJ1-2, with D possibly TRBD1 on 6 matching bases. CDR1 SGDLS and CDR2 YYNGEE come from the germline V gene. CDR3 size: 15 residues. V was shortened by 6 bases and J by 0 bases, with 15 bases between the two germline ends.